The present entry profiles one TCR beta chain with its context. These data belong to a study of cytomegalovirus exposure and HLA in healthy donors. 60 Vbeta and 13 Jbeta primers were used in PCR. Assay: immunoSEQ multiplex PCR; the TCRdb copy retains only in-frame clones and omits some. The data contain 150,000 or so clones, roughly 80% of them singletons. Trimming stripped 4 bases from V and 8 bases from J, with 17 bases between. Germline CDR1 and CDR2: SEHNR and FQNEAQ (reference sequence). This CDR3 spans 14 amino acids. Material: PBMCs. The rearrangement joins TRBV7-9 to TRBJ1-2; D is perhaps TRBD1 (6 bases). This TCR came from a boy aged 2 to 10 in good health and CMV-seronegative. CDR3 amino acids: CASSSDGGRGGYTF. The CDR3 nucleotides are TGTGCCAGCAGCTCCGATGGGGGCCGGGGAGGCTACACCTTC.